This passage covers 3 T cell receptor beta chains from one sample sequenced in a study of blood T cells in healthy people across ages. Next came a second PCR, run for roughly 7 to 12 cycles, which used a sample-barcoded 5' primer along with a J-beta primer mix. TCRdb re-called the 5' RACE reads with MiXCR, one entry per CDR3 protein. The table includes hundreds of thousands of distinct CDR3 sequences, under 25% detected once. The sequencing input was blood. The receptors here all came from a man in his 70s in good health.

As to this clonotype: The junction differs from germline at one of its ends, possibly a read error. This chain links TRBV7-3 with TRBJ1-4; the D gene is possibly TRBD1 (5 bases). There are 16 residues in the CDR3. Germline CDR1 SGHTA, CDR2 FQGTGA. CDR3 coding DNA: TGTGCCAGCAGATTAACCCCGGGGCAGCCGTGGGAAAAACTGTTTTTT. It codes for CASRLTPGQPWEKLFF. The variable domain in full, completed from reference TRBV7-3 and TRBJ1-4, reads GAGVSQTPSNKVTEKGKYVELRCDPISGHTALYWYRQSLGQGPEFLIYFQGTGAADDSGLPNDRFFAVRPEGSVSTLKIQRTERGDSAVYLCASRLTPGQPWEKLFFGSGTQLSVL.

The sample holds a few counts of this clonotype. CDR3 in DNA: TGTGCCAGCAAATTGACGGTGAGCTCCTACAATGAGCAGTTCTTC. Its protein is CASKLTVSSYNEQFF. This sequence joins TRBV2 and TRBJ2-1; no clear D. V was cut by 7 bases and J by 0 bases, with 13 bases left in between. CDR3 length: 15 residues. Looked up from germline, CDR1 is SNHLY and CDR2 is FYNNEI.

A few counts support this clonotype. As DNA, the CDR3 is TGCGCCAGCAGCCGGCGGACTAGCGGGAGTGGTGTGGGCACAGATACGCAGTATTTT. Translated, it gives CASSRRTSGSGVGTDTQYF. The chain is built from TRBV5-1 and TRBJ2-3, with 13 positions matching TRBD2. Germline V gene data show CDR1 as SGHRS and CDR2 as YFSETQ. This CDR3 contains 19 residues. V lost 4 bases and J lost 1; bases outside the gene matches: 12.